The 2 T cell receptor beta chains below were found in one sample sequenced in a study of control samples from healthy donors and cancer patients. Measured with immunoSEQ multiplex PCR; TCRdb has only the in-frame clones, and not every one. The data hold 150,000 or so clones, with 94% observed a single time. Sequenced sample: blood. The receptor source for this set is a man aged 40-49 years in good health.

This chain links TRBV5-6 with TRBJ2-7; 12 nucleotides line up with TRBD2. Germline CDR1 SGHDT, CDR2 YYEEEE. The CDR3 length is 17 residues. V dropped 3 bases and J dropped 0; count of bases not matched to a gene: 7. The CDR3 nucleotides read TGTGCCAGCAGCTCCCTAGCGGGGGGGCCACGCTCCTACGAGCAGTACTTC. This codes for CASSSLAGGPRSYEQYF.

The chain is built from TRBV28 and TRBJ1-2; D is uncertain. This CDR3 is 12 amino acids long. Germline CDR1 MDHEN, CDR2 SYDVKM. Between the trimmed V and J ends, which lost 2 bases and 8 bases, there was a span of 9 bases. CDR3 amino acids: CASSLGVGGYTF. Here the CDR3 DNA reads TGTGCCAGCAGTTTAGGGGTCGGGGGCTACACCTTC.